This TCR beta chain was documented in a study of identical twins (dated by TCRdb to about 2016). In terms of the full investigation: The study deep-sequenced TCR alpha and beta repertoires from monozygotic twins, unrelated adults of various ages and cord blood to test whether fetal clonotypes persist. To rule out contamination, replicate twin experiments were performed at different times with different library preparation protocols.

In its sample, this clonotype was seen many times. The antigen this receptor binds is unknown. No qualities accompany the bases; no much larger clone lies one base away. Including cysteine and phenylalanine, the CDR3 has 13 amino acids. Just the 39-base CDR3 DNA is kept, in frame starting at base 1. CDR1 and CDR2 are drawn from the germline V gene (reference sequence): LGHDT, YNNKEL. Cut back by 1 base and 4 bases, the V and J ends lie 7 bases apart. Beyond this particular receptor, the publication reports: Invariant T cells such as MAIT and iNKT could partly confound zero-insertion analyses, though diverse VJ usage argued against this for most clonotypes. In beta out-of-frame sequences, excess twin sharing was weaker, because having fewer shared sequences lowered the signal-to-noise ratio. Conclusions relied on cross-sectional statistical analysis, since the same donors could not be followed over many years. Abundant cord blood beta clonotypes had fewer insertions, young adult naive repertoires showed a similar but weaker trend, and memory repertoires showed no such trend. Out-of-frame TCR alpha sharing in monozygotic twins was systematically underestimated by recombination models, whereas sharing between unrelated individuals was in agreement with the recombination models. Compared with coincidental sharing between unrelated individuals, out-of-frame TCR alpha sequences shared between twins had an excess of sequences with low generation probability.

All donors were healthy Caucasians. Three pairs of female monozygotic twins, all aged roughly 18 to 30 years, made up the twin cohort. Positive isolation kits from Invitrogen were used to isolate the CD4+ and CD8+ T cell populations. Libraries were made using 5' RACE. The sequencing machine was an Illumina HiSeq 2000. A universal primer binding site was introduced by template switching, and a unique molecular identifier was present in the final cDNA, enabling accurate counting of TCR cDNA molecules. First-strand cDNA for TCR alpha and beta chains was synthesized from specific primers in the conserved constant-segment region. To control for contamination, every cDNA library was double barcoded, receiving both a SMART-Mk sample barcode and Illumina barcodes. Two successive PCR steps introduced TruSeq adapter sequences along with Illumina sample barcodes. TCR alpha and beta cDNA libraries were sequenced on the Illumina HiSeq platform with custom primers. As for the original processing: Raw reads were processed with MiGEC to extract unique molecular identifiers, and MiXCR was used to determine CDR3 positions. For each individual, recombination models were inferred using an EM algorithm with the repgenHMM and IGoR tools. Shared clonotypes were analyzed with the tcR package in R, and sharing was normalized by the product of cloneset sizes. Out-of-frame nonproductive sequences were analyzed to study raw recombination free of thymic and clonal selection effects. The raw public data were reprocessed by TCRdb itself: fastp quality trimming at Q25, MiXCR clonotype calling, in-frame beta chains only. Merged by CDR3 protein, the rows form single entries marked with the most common genes and DNA. It is TCRdb's table, rather than the study itself, that gives the V and J calls and clone size. The sample records 450,000 or so distinct CDR3 sequences, more than 20% of which are singletons. 2.9% of the sample lies in the top ten.

These data were also reused for a study on T cells expressing NK-cell markers. From that second study: TCR beta-chain repertoires were profiled in sorted CD3+CD56+NKG2C+, CD3+CD56+NKG2C- and CD3+CD56-NKG2C+ T-cell subsets from several donors. Seven of the eight sequenced donors were HCMV-seropositive and one was HCMV-seronegative. To restrict sorting to alphabetaTCR-expressing T cells, an anti-gammadeltaTCR antibody was added in several experiments. In five to seven donors, the dominant CD3+CD56+NKG2C+ clonotypes were found to rank among the top 10 CD8+ clonotypes and to make up roughly 1.0-7.0% of CD8+ T cells. Those dominant clonotypes were again the most abundant among CD3+CD56-NKG2C+ cells in a handful of donors, at about 25-65%. Whether the expanded NKG2C-expressing T cell clones were specific for HCMV antigens was left unclear. All eight donors whose samples were sequenced were randomly selected healthy volunteers, three of them men and five women. A commercial ELISA kit detecting HCMV-specific IgG in serum was used to determine HCMV serostatus. Reads were demultiplexed and grouped by UMI with MIGEC, and clonotypes were assembled and quantified with MiTCR. To exclude erroneous sequences, only TCR cDNA sequences supported by at least two reads were retained. The tcR package was used for downstream repertoire analysis, with clonotypes matched between fractions based on CDR3 nucleotide sequence plus V segment. Antigen specificity was annotated against VDJdb with VDJmatch, allowing one amino acid substitution in CDR3.

Sequencing was performed on CD4+ T cells sorted from blood. The TCR was taken from a woman aged 18 to 35 in good health. In this chain, TRBV3-1 is recombined with TRBJ1-1; a tentative D call is TRBD1 (5 bases match). CDR3 region: CASSQAGTTEAFF. The nucleotides read TGTGCCAGCAGCCAAGCAGGGACCACTGAAGCTTTCTTT.